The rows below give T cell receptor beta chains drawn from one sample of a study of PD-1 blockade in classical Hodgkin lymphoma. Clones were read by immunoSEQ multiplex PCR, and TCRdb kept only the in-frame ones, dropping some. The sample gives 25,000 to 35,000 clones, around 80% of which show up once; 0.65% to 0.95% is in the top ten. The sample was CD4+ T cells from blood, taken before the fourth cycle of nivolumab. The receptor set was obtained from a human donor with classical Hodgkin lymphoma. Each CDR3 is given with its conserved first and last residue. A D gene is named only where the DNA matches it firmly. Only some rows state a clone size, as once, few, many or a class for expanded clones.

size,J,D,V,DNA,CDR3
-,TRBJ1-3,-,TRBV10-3,TGTGCCATCAGTGAGTCGGGGAGCCCCGGAAACACCATATATTTT,CAISESGSPGNTIYF
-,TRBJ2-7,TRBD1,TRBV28,TGTGCCAACTCGACAGGGGGCCACGAGCAGTACTTC,CANSTGGHEQYF
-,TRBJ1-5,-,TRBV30,TGTGCCTGGAGTCTTGAAACCCAAGATCAGCCCCAGCATTTT,CAWSLETQDQPQHF
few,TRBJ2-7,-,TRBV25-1,TGTGCCAGCGTCCGGGACGGAGTCTACGAGCAGTACTTC,CASVRDGVYEQYF
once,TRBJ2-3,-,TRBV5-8,TGTGCCAGCACCGTGACAGGTTTCACAGATACGCAGTATTTT,CASTVTGFTDTQYF
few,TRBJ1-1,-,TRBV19,TGTGCCAGTAGTATAATGACAGACACTGAAGCTTTCTTT,CASSIMTDTEAFF
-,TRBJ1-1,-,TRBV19,TGTGCCAGTAGTTCTACAGGGCTGAACACTGAAGCTTTCTTT,CASSSTGLNTEAFF
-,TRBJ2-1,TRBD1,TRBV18,TGTGCCAGCTCAATAGGGGCAGGGGGCAATGAGCAGTTCTTC,CASSIGAGGNEQFF
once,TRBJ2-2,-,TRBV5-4,TGTGCCAGCAGCTTGTTACTAGCAGCGAACACCGGGGAGCTGTTTTTT,CASSLLLAANTGELFF
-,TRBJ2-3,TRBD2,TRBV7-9,TGTGCCAGCAGCTCTGGGAGGAACGGGGGGGGTGCTAGCACAGATACGCAGTATTTT,CASSSGRNGGGASTDTQYF
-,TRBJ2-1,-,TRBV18,TGTGCCAGCGCCAGACAGGCGAGCTCCTACAATGAGCAGTTCTTC,CASARQASSYNEQFF